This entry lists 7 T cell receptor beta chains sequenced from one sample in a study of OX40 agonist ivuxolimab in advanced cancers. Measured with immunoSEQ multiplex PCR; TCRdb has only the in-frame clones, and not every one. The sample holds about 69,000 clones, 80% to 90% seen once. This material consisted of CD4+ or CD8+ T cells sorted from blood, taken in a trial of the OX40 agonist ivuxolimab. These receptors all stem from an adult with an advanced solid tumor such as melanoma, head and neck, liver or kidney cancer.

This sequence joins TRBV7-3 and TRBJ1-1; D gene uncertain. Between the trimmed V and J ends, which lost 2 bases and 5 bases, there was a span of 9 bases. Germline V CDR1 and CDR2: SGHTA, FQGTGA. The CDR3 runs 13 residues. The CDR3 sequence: CASSLGHQTEAFF. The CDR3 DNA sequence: TGTGCCAGCAGCTTAGGTCATCAGACTGAAGCTTTCTTT. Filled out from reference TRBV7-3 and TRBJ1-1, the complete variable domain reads GAGVSQTPSNKVTEKGKYVELRCDPISGHTALYWYRQSLGQGPEFLIYFQGTGAADDSGLPNDRFFAVRPEGSVSTLKIQRTERGDSAVYLCASSLGHQTEAFFGQGTRLTVV.

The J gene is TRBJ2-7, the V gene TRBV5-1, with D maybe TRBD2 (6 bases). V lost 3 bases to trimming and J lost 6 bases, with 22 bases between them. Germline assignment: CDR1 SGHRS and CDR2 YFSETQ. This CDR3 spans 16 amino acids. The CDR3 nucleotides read TGCGCCAGCAGCTGGAATGGAGGGTCCAGCCTCGGCGAGCAGTACTTC. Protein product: CASSWNGGSSLGEQYF.

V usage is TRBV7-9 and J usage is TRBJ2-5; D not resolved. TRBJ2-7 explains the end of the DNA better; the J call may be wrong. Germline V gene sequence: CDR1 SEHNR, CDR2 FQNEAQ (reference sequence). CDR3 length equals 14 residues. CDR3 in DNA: TGTGCCAGCAGCTTAGGATACAGAACCTACGAGCAGTACTTC. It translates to CASSLGYRTYEQYF.

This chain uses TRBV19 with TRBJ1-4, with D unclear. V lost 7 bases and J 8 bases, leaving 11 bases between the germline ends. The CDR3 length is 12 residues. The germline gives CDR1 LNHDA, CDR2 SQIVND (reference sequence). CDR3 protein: CASTSTPEKLFF. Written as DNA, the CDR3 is TGTGCCAGTACCTCAACCCCAGAAAAACTGTTTTTT.

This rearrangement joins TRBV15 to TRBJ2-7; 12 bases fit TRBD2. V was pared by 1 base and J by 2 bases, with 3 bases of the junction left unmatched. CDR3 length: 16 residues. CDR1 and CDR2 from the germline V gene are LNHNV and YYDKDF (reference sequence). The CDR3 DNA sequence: TGTGCCACCAGCAGAGGATGGACTAGCGGGGCCTACGAGCAGTACTTC. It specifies CATSRGWTSGAYEQYF.

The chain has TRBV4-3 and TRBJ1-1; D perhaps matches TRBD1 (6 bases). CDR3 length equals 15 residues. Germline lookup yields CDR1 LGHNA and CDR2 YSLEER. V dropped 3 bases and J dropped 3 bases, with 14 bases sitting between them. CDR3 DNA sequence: TGCGCCAGCAGCCACCTACAAGGGGGGGACACTGAAGCTTTCTTT. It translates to CASSHLQGGDTEAFF.

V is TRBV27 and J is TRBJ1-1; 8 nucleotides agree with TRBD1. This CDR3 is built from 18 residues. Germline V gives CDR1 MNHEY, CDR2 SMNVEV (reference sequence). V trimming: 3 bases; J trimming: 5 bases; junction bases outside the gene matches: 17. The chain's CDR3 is CASSFLPSPQGAFTEAFF. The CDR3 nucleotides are TGTGCCAGCAGTTTCCTCCCCTCACCTCAGGGGGCTTTTACTGAAGCTTTCTTT.